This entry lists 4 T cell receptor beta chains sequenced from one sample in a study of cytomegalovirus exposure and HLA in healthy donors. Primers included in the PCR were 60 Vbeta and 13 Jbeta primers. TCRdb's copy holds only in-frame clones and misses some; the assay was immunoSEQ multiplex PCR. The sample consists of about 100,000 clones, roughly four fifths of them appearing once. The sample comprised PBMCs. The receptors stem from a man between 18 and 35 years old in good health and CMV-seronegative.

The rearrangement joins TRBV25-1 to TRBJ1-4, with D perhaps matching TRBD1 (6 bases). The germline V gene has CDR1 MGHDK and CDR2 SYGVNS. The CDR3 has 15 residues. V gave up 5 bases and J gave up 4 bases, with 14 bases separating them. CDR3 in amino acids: CASSPRTARNEKLFF. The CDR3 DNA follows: TGTGCCAGCAGTCCCCGGACAGCCCGTAATGAAAAACTGTTTTTT. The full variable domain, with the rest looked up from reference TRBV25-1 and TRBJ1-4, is EADIYQTPRYLVIGTGKKITLECSQTMGHDKMYWYQQDPGMELHLIHYSYGVNSTEKGDLSSESTVSRIRTEHFPLTLESARPSHTSQYLCASSPRTARNEKLFFGSGTQLSVL.

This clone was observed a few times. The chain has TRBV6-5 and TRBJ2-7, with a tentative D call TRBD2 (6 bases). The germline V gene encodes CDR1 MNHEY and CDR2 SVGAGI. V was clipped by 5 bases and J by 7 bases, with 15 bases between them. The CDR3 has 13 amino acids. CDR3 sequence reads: CASSEEMRGEQYF. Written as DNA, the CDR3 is TGTGCCAGCAGTGAAGAAATGCGGGGAGAGCAGTACTTC.

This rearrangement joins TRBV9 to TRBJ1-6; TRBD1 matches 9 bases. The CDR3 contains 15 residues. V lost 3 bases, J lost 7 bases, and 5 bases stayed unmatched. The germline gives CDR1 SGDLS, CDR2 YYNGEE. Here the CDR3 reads CASSAIQGANSPLHF. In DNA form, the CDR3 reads TGTGCCAGCAGCGCCATACAGGGGGCGAATTCACCCCTCCACTTT.

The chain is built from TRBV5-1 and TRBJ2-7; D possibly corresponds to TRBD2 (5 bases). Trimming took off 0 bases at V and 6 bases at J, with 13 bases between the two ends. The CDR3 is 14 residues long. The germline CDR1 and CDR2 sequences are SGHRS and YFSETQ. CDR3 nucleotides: TGCGCCAGCAGCTTGGGCGGCGGAGGAGTCGAGCAGTACTTC. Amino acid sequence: CASSLGGGGVEQYF.